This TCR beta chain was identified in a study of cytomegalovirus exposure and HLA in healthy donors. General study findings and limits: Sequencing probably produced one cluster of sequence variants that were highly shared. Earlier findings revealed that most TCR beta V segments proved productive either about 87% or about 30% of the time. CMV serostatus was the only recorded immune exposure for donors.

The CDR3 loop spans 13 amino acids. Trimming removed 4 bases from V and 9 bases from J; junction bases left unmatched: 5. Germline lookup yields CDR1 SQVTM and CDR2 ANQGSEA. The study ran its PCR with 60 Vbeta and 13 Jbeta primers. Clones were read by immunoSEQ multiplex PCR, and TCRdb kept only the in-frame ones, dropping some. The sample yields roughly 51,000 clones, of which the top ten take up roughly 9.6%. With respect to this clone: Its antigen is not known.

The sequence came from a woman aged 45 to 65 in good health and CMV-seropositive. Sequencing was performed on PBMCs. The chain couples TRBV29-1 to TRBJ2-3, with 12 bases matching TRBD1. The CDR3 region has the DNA TGCAGCGTTGGTGGGACAGGGGGCGAAACGCAGTATTTT. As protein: CSVGGTGGETQYF.